These 4 T cell receptor beta chains were sequenced from one sample in a study of T-cell reconstitution after alpha-beta-depleted transplantation in children. Preparation of the TCRbeta library used unique molecular identifiers. TCRdb used MiXCR to reprocess the PCR reads, holding one entry per CDR3 protein. The data show 280,000 or so distinct CDR3 sequences, approximately 10% seen once. The specimen comprised peripheral blood, sampled 180 days after TCRalphabeta/CD19-depleted stem cell transplant. These receptors came from a male patient aged 2 to 9 who had a stem cell transplant for chronic granulomatous disease, so the T cells may come from the graft donor.

In this sample, this clonotype turned up many times. The V call is TRBV5-1, the J call TRBJ2-1; D tentatively fits TRBD1 or TRBD2 (5 bases each). Looked up from germline, CDR1 is SGHRS and CDR2 is YFSETQ. CDR3 size: 15 residues. Between the trimmed V and J ends, which lost 0 bases and 9 bases, there was a span of 16 bases. The CDR3: CASSLEGDAKAEQFF. The CDR3 region has the DNA TGCGCCAGCAGCTTGGAAGGGGACGCCAAGGCTGAGCAGTTCTTC.

This clonotype has at least ten counts. V usage is TRBV12-3 or TRBV12-4 and J usage is TRBJ2-2; weak D call: TRBD1 (6 bases). This CDR3 has 15 amino acids. V shed 6 bases and J shed 0 bases, with 11 bases lying between them. Here the CDR3 DNA reads TGTGCCAGCAGGGTGACAGGCTCGAACACCGGGGAGCTGTTTTTT. Protein sequence: CASRVTGSNTGELFF.

This clonotype was counted many times. The chain recombines TRBV7-9 with TRBJ2-5; a weak D match, TRBD2 (5 bases). CDR3 length equals 13 residues. Trimming took 8 bases from V and 5 from J, leaving 15 bases between them. CDR1 is SEHNR and CDR2 is FQNEAQ in the germline V gene (reference sequence). CDR3 nucleotides: TGTGCCAGCGGAAGCACACTAGAGGAGACCCAGTACTTC. Translating gives CASGSTLEETQYF.

This clonotype occurred many times. CDR3 region: CSVDFWSDSNPEQFF. DNA for the CDR3: TGCAGCGTTGATTTTTGGAGCGACAGCAACCCCGAGCAGTTCTTC. The chain uses TRBV29-1 and TRBJ2-1, with D maybe TRBD1 (5 bases). Trimming pared 3 bases from V and 10 bases from J, leaving 22 bases between. This CDR3 region has 15 residues. Germline-derived CDR1 and CDR2 are SQVTM and ANQGSEA.